This T cell receptor beta chain was retrieved from a study of T-cell memory formation after mild COVID-19. General study results and limits: Confirmation was lacking for SARS-CoV-2 specificity of second-wave clones that peaked on day 37.

This clonotype was seen a few times. Its antigen is unknown. With constant-segment primers, 5'RACE yielded cDNA libraries of TCR alpha and TCR beta that carried sample barcodes and UMIs. In TCRdb, the 5' RACE reads were re-called with MiXCR into one record per CDR3 protein. Among 120,000 to 150,000 distinct CDR3 sequences listed, about 5.7% were seen once. V lost 4 bases and J lost 5, with 18 bases in between. Germline V CDR1 and CDR2: ENHRY, SYGVKD. CDR3 length: 16 residues. The receptor's source is an adult woman who had mild COVID-19 (a few samples of this study predate the infection). Cell type and time point are not known. Sequenced: PBMCs or a T cell subset sorted from them (not recorded which). J is TRBJ2-1 and V is TRBV10-3, with D possibly matching TRBD2 (7 bases). For the CDR3, the DNA is TGTGCCATCAGTGTAGGAGGGGGGGCAGTGAACAATGAGCAGTTCTTC. Its translation is CAISVGGGAVNNEQFF.